Listed below are T cell receptor beta chains from one sample, sequenced in a study of cytomegalovirus exposure and HLA in healthy donors. Profiling relied on immunoSEQ multiplex PCR, and the TCRdb table lists in-frame clones only, not all of them. This table has 200,000 to 250,000 clones, roughly 88% appearing once. The sequenced sample consisted of PBMCs. The receptors originated from a boy under 10 years old in good health and CMV-seronegative. CDR3s include the opening cysteine and the closing phenylalanine or tryptophan. The D gene is left open where the match is weak. For some rows the clone size is stated as once, few or many, or as a class when expanded; others skip it.

>TRBJ2-3|TRBD1|-|TRBV6-5
TGTGCCAGCAGTTACTCAGACAGGGGAGGCAAGGATACGCAGTATTTT
CASSYSDRGGKDTQYF
>TRBJ2-3|TRBD2|-|TRBV5-1
TGCGCCAGCAGCTTGGGCCGGAGCGGGGCGGCACGCACAGATACGCAGTATTTT
CASSLGRSGAARTDTQYF
>TRBJ1-5|-|few|TRBV6-5
TGTGCCAGCAGTTACTCCAGGGGAGAGCCCCAGCATTTT
CASSYSRGEPQHF
>TRBJ2-1|TRBD2|-|TRBV9
TGTGCCAGCAGCGGTCATTTAAAGCGGGGGTCCTACAATGAGCAGTTCTTC
CASSGHLKRGSYNEQFF
>TRBJ2-7|TRBD2|-|TRBV15
TGTGCCACCAGTGTCGGGAGGGGAACCTACGAGCAGTACTTC
CATSVGRGTYEQYF
>TRBJ1-6|TRBD1|-|TRBV5-1
TGCGCCAGCAGTCCTGGGACAGGTAATTCACCCCTCCACTTT
CASSPGTGNSPLHF
>TRBJ1-1|-|-|TRBV6-1
TGTGCCAGCAGTCAGGAGGAGGTGGGGAACACTGAAGCTTTCTTT
CASSQEEVGNTEAFF
>TRBJ2-7|TRBD1|-|TRBV5-6
TGTGCCAGCAGCCGGGGACAGGGGGCATGCGAGCAGTACTTC
CASSRGQGACEQYF
>TRBJ2-5|-|-|TRBV14
TGTGCCAGCAGCCAATTCACAGCTCCTTACCAAGAGACCCAGTACTTC
CASSQFTAPYQETQYF
>TRBJ2-7|-|-|TRBV25-1
TGTGCCAGCAGTGACCTGGGGGCGGACGAGCAGTACTTC
CASSDLGADEQYF
>TRBJ1-4|-|-|TRBV5-1
TGCGCCAGCAGCTTGTCAGGGGCGGGTGAAAAACTGTTTTTT
CASSLSGAGEKLFF
>TRBJ2-3|-|-|TRBV29-1
TGCAGCGTCGCGGAAACTGCAGATACGCAGTATTTT
CSVAETADTQYF
>TRBJ2-3|TRBD2|-|TRBV4-2
TGTGCCAGCAGCCCAGGACTAGCAGCCGGCACAGATACGCAGTATTTT
CASSPGLAAGTDTQYF
>TRBJ1-5|TRBD1|-|TRBV12-5
TGTGCTAGTGGTTTGAGGGACAGCCGCAATCAGCCCCAGCATTTT
CASGLRDSRNQPQHF
>TRBJ1-2|-|-|TRBV5-6
TGTGCCAGCAGCTTTGGCACTAACTATGGCTACACCTTC
CASSFGTNYGYTF
>TRBJ2-1|TRBD2|-|TRBV11-2
TGTGCCAGCAGCACCGTGGGGACTAGGGCGAGTGAGCAGTTCTTC
CASSTVGTRASEQFF
>TRBJ2-3|TRBD1|-|TRBV29-1
TGCAGCACACACAGGGGGCATACGCAGTATTTT
CSTHRGHTQYF
>TRBJ2-2|TRBD2|-|TRBV7-3
TGTGCCAGCAGCCGGACTAGCTTGAACACCGGGGAGCTGTTTTTT
CASSRTSLNTGELFF
>TRBJ2-7|-|-|TRBV6-1
TGTGCCAGCAGTGAAAACTCCCTCTACGAGCAGTACTTC
CASSENSLYEQYF
>TRBJ1-1|-|-|TRBV15
TGTGCCACCAGCAGTAGATTTGTGGACTATGAAGCTTTCTTT
CATSSRFVDYEAFF
>TRBJ2-2|-|-|TRBV6-6
TGTGCCAGCAGTTACTCGCCAGCCGGGGAGCTGTTTTTT
CASSYSPAGELFF
>TRBJ1-1|-|-|TRBV11-2
TGTGCCAGCAGCTTAAGGCAACAGGTTGCGAACACTGAAGCTTTCTTT
CASSLRQQVANTEAFF
>TRBJ1-1|TRBD1|-|TRBV7-9
TGTGCCAGCAGCTTAGTTGGGACAGGGGTGTCTAACACTGAAGCTTTCTTT
CASSLVGTGVSNTEAFF